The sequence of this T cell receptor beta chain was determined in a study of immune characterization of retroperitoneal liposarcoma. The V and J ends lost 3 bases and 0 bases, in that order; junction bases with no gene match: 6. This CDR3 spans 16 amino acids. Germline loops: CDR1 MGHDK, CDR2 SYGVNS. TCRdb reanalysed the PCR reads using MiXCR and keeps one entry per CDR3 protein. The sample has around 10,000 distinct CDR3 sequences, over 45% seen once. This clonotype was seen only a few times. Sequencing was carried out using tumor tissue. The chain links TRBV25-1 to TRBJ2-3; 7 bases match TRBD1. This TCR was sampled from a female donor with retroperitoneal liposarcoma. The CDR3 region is CASSDPRGQSTDTQYF. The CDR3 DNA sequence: TGTGCCAGCAGTGATCCAAGGGGGCAAAGCACAGATACGCAGTATTTT. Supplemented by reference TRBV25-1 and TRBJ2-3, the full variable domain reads EADIYQTPRYLVIGTGKKITLECSQTMGHDKMYWYQQDPGMELHLIHYSYGVNSTEKGDLSSESTVSRIRTEHFPLTLESARPSHTSQYLCASSDPRGQSTDTQYFGPGTRLTVL.